This T cell receptor beta chain was found in a study of post-analysis software for immune sequencing data. Study outcomes and limitations: Patients used about 5 TRBV segments, including TRBV5-6, TRBV5-1 and TRBV20-1, more often than controls.

cDNA libraries of TCR beta carried unique molecular identifiers. Each CDR3 protein is one row after TCRdb ran MiXCR on the PCR reads. The data hold 740,000 or so distinct CDR3 sequences, with roughly 58% observed a single time. Deletions cut 7 bases from V and 4 bases from J, with 14 bases between. The germline gives CDR1 DFQATT, CDR2 SNEGSKA (reference sequence). The CDR3 has 13 amino acids. On this clonotype itself: Its antigen is as yet unknown.

The receptor was isolated from a girl aged 5 to 17 with multiple sclerosis. Material: blood. The rearrangement uses TRBV20-1 and TRBJ2-1; perhaps TRBD1 as D (5 bases). In DNA, the CDR3 is TGCAGTGTTAAAAGGCCAGGGTACAATGAGCAGTTCTTC. Translating gives CSVKRPGYNEQFF.